A selection of T cell receptor beta chains follows, all from one sample in a study of cytomegalovirus exposure and HLA in healthy donors. The table came from immunoSEQ multiplex PCR; TCRdb's copy has only in-frame clones and leaves some out. The sample includes a few hundred thousand clones, around 80% of them seen just once. Sample: PBMCs. Every receptor here comes from a woman in her 30s in good health and CMV-seropositive. Both conserved end residues are part of each CDR3. Clone size appears in some rows only: once, few, many, or a class for an expanded clone.

TRBV27,.,16,CASSLGGGGAFYGYTF
TRBV6-5,.,15,CASMGLFSGANVLTF
TRBV7-2,.,14,CASSLESVRDEQYF
TRBV27,.,15,CASSLLGGQNYEQYF
TRBV7-8,many,15,CASSLVGGGNQPQHF
TRBV18,once,14,CASSRSEANYGYTF
TRBV5-1,few,12,CASSLAVGELFF
TRBV15,.,13,CAKGSGRGYGYTF
TRBV27,.,13,CASRIGLLYEQYF
TRBV7-3,.,15,CASSSGLAPQGTQYF
TRBV19,few,15,CASSIAGTGSYEQYF
TRBV5-6,.,14,CASSYLTGGETQYF
TRBV19,.,14,CASSIFLGGETQYF
TRBV5-1,.,12,CASSLDDYGYTF
TRBV30,.,15,CAWSEGLGLRETQYF
TRBV28,.,15,CASSLISGNLEKLFF
TRBV5-1,.,14,CASRGREVTGELFF
TRBV6-5,.,13,CASSYGRSDTQYF
TRBV4-1,.,16,CASRQAPGQTIYEQYF
TRBV27,many,15,CASRTTGGGNQPQHF
TRBV5-1,.,14,CASSLDRDNQPQHF
TRBV29-1,.,12,CSVAGHSSEAFF
TRBV30,.,14,CAGGGLAGAYEQYF
TRBV29-1,.,14,CSVEASGRPYEQYF
TRBV25-1,.,14,CASSGGQDVEKLFF
TRBV6-5,.,14,CASSRQRGSHEQYF
TRBV7-9,.,15,CASSIRGLGNEKLFF
TRBV27,.,12,CASSNRVTEAFF
TRBV4-3,.,15,CASSQDSGAPYEQYF
TRBV11-1,.,12,CASSLSDYEQYF
TRBV28,.,15,CASKLEGATGTEAFF
TRBV29-1,.,13,CSVPFGASYGYTF
TRBV5-1,.,16,CASSRNPRGSNTEAFF
TRBV2,.,12,CAGGTDRYGYTF
TRBV28,few,14,CASSTTGQHYGYTF
TRBV6-5,.,14,CASSRGTANTEAFF
TRBV5-6,.,14,CASSLKPGGTEAFF
TRBV18,.,15,CASSPTVSSYNEQFF
TRBV7-6,.,16,CASSLASGVSTDTQYF
TRBV6-1,once,15,CASSVRYGSGNTIYF